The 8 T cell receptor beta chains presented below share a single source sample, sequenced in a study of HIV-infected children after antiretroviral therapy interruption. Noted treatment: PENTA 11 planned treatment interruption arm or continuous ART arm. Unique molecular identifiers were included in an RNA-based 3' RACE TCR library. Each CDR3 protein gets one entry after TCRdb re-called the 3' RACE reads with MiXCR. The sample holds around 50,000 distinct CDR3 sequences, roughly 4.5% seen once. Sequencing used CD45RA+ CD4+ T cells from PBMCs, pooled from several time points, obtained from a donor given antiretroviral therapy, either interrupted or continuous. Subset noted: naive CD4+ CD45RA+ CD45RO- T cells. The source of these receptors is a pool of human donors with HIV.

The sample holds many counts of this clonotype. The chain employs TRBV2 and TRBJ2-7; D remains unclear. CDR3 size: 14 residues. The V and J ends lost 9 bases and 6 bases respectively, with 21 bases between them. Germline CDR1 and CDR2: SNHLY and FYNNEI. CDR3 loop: CASLSGRAVGEQYF. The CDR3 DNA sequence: TGTGCCAGTTTATCCGGCCGAGCAGTGGGCGAGCAGTACTTC.

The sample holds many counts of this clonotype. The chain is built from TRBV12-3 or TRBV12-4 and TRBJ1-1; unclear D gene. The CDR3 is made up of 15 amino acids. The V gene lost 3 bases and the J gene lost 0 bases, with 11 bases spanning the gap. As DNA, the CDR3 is TGTGCCAGCAGTTTCGGCATTGGGTTGAACACTGAAGCTTTCTTT. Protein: CASSFGIGLNTEAFF.

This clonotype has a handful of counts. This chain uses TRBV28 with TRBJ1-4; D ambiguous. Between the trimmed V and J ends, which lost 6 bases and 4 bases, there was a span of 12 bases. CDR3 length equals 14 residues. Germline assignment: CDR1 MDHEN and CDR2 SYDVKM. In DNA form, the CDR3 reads TGTGCCAGCAGAGGATCCGGGGTTAATGAAAAACTGTTTTTT. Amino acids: CASRGSGVNEKLFF.

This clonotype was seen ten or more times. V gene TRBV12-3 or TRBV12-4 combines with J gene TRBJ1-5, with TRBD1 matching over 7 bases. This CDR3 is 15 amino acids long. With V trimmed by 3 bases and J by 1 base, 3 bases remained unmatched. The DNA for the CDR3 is TGTGCCAGCAGTTTCAAGGGACAGAGCAATCAGCCCCAGCATTTT. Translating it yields CASSFKGQSNQPQHF.

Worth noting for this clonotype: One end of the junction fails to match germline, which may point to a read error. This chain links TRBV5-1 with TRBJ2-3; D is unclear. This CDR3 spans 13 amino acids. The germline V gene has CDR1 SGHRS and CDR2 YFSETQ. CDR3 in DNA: TGCGCCAGCAGCTTGGACCCCACATATACGCAGTATTTT. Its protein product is CASSLDPTYTQYF.

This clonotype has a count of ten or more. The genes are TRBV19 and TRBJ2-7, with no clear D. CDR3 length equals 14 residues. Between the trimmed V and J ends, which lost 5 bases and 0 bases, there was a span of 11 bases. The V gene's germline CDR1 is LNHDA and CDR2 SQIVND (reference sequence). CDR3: CASSLQWDSYEQYF. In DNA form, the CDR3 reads TGTGCCAGTAGTCTCCAGTGGGACTCCTACGAGCAGTACTTC. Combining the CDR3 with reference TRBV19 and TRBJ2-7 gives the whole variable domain DGGITQSPKYLFRKEGQNVTLSCEQNLNHDAMYWYRQDPGQGLRLIYYSQIVNDFQKGDIAEGYSVSREKKESFPLTVTSAQKNPTAFYLCASSLQWDSYEQYFGPGTRLTVT.

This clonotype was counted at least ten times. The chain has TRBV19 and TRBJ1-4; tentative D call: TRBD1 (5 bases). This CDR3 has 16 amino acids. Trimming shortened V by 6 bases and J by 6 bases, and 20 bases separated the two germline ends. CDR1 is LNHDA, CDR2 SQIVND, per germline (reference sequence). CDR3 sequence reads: CASSRSPGKTDEKLFF. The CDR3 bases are TGTGCCAGTAGCCGAAGCCCAGGGAAGACTGATGAAAAACTGTTTTTT.

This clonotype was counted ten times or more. DNA of the CDR3: TGTGCCAGCAGCCCGAGAAGGGGGACAGATACGCAGTATTTT. Its protein product is CASSPRRGTDTQYF. V usage is TRBV12-3 or TRBV12-4 and J usage is TRBJ2-3; D might be TRBD1 (6 bases). The CDR3 is made up of 14 amino acids. The germline V and J ends were trimmed by 6 bases and 3 bases, with 13 bases remaining between them.